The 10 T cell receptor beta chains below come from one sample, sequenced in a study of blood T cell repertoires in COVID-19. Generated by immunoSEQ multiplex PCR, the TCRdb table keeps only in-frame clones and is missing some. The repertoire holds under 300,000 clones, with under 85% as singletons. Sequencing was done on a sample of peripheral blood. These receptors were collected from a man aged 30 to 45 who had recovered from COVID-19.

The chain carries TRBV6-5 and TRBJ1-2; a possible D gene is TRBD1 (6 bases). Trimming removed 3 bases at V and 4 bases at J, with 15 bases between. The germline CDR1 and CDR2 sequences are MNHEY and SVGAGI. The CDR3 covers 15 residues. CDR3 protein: CASSYLLGQRYGYTF. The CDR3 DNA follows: TGTGCCAGCAGTTATCTACTCGGACAGCGCTATGGCTACACCTTC.

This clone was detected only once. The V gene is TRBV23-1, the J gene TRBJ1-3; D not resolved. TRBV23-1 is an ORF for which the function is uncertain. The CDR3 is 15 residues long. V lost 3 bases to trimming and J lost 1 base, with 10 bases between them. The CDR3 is CASSHPTRSGNTIYF. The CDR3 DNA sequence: TGCGCCAGCAGTCACCCAACGCGTTCTGGAAACACCATATATTTT.

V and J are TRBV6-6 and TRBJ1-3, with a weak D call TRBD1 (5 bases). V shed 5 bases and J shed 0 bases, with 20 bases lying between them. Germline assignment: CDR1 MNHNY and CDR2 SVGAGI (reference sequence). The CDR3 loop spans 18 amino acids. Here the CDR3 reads CASSPTAGGSSSGNTIYF. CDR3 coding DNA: TGTGCCAGCAGTCCTACCGCCGGGGGTTCCTCCTCTGGAAACACCATATATTTT.

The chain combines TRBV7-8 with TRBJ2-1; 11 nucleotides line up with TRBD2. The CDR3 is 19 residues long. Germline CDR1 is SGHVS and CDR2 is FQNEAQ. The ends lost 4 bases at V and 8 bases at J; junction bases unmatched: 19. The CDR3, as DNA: TGTGCCAGCAGCTCCAAAACCGGGCTAGCGGGGGGATCCGTCGATGAGCAGTTCTTC. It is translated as CASSSKTGLAGGSVDEQFF.

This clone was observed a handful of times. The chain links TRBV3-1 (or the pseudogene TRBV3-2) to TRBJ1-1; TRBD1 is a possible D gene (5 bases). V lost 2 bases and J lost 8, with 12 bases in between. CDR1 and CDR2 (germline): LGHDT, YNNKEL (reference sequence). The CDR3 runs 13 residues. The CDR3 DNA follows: TGTGCCAGCAGCCAACAAAGCAGGGAAGAAGCTTTCTTT. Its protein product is CASSQQSREEAFF.

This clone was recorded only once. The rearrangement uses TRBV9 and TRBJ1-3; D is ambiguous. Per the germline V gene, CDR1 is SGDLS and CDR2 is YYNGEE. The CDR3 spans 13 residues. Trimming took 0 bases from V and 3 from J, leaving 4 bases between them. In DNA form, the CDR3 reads TGTGCCAGCAGCGTAGACTTTGGAAACACCATATATTTT. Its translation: CASSVDFGNTIYF.

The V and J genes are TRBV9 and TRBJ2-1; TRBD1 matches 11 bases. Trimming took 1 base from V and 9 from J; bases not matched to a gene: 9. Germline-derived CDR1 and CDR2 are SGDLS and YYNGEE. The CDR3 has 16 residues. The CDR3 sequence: CASSVRGTGGTGEQFF. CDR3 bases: TGTGCCAGCAGCGTACGAGGGACAGGGGGAACGGGTGAGCAGTTCTTC.

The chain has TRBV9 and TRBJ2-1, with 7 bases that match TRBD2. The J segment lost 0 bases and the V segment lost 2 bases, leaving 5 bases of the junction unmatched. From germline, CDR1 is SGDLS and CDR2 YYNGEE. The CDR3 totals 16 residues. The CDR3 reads CASSVGGGSSYNEQFF. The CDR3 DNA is TGTGCCAGCAGCGTGGGCGGGGGATCCTCCTACAATGAGCAGTTCTTC. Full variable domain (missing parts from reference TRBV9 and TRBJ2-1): DSGVTQTPKHLITATGQRVTLRCSPRSGDLSVYWYQQSLDQGLQFLIQYYNGEERAKGNILERFSAQQFPDLHSELNLSSLELGDSALYFCASSVGGGSSYNEQFFGPGTRLTVL.

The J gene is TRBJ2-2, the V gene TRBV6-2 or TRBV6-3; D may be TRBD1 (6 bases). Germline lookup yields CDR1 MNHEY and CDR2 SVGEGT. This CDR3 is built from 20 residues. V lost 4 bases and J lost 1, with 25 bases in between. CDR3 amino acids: CASSWGPRLVFVLNTGELFF. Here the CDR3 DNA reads TGTGCCAGCAGTTGGGGGCCCCGCTTAGTCTTCGTGCTGAACACCGGGGAGCTGTTTTTT.

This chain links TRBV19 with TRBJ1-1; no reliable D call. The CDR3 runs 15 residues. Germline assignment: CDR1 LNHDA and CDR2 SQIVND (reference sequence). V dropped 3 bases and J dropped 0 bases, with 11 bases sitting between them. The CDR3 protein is CASSMSGQMNTEAFF. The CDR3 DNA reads TGTGCCAGTAGTATGAGCGGGCAGATGAACACTGAAGCTTTCTTT. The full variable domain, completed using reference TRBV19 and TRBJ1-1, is DGGITQSPKYLFRKEGQNVTLSCEQNLNHDAMYWYRQDPGQGLRLIYYSQIVNDFQKGDIAEGYSVSREKKESFPLTVTSAQKNPTAFYLCASSMSGQMNTEAFFGQGTRLTVV.